What follows are 9 T cell receptor beta chains derived from one specimen sequenced in a study of blood T cells in healthy people across ages. The second PCR ran about 6 to 11 cycles with a sample-barcoded 5' primer and J-beta primers. TCRdb processed the 5' RACE reads anew with MiXCR; each CDR3 protein has one entry. The sample has 1.5 million to 2 million distinct CDR3 sequences; roughly 27% are singletons. Sequencing was performed on blood. The source is a woman aged 25 to 39 in good health.

In its sample, this clonotype was seen many times. The chain is built from TRBV20-1 and TRBJ1-2, with TRBD1 as a possible D gene (6 bases). There are 14 residues in the CDR3. Germline CDR1 is DFQATT and CDR2 is SNEGSKA (reference sequence). The germline V and J ends were trimmed by 2 bases and 3 bases, with 13 bases remaining between them. In DNA form, the CDR3 reads TGCAGTGCTAGACCTCCACAGGGAGACTATGGCTACACCTTC. Protein sequence: CSARPPQGDYGYTF.

This clonotype has only a few counts. The V and J genes are TRBV12-3 or TRBV12-4 and TRBJ2-6; D unresolved. Trimming shortened V by 3 bases and J by 3 bases, and 6 bases separated the two germline ends. This CDR3 contains 14 residues. CDR3 residues: CASSLSNGANVLTF. The CDR3 nucleotides are TGTGCCAGCAGTTTGAGTAATGGGGCCAACGTCCTGACTTTC.

In its sample, this clonotype was seen a few times. The gene calls are TRBV12-3 or TRBV12-4 and TRBJ1-1; a weak D match, TRBD1 (6 bases). The CDR3 totals 14 residues. Trimming pared 7 bases from V and 7 bases from J, leaving 19 bases between. The CDR3 nucleotides are TGTGCCAGCACAGTTTATGGGGGGCGCGATGAAGCTTTCTTT. Amino acid sequence: CASTVYGGRDEAFF.

The CDR3 sequence: CSVVLAGVGTYEQYF. In nucleotides, the CDR3 is TGCAGCGTTGTTCTGGCGGGAGTGGGAACCTACGAGCAGTACTTC. This chain uses TRBV29-1 with TRBJ2-7; 7 bases agree with TRBD2. The CDR3 has 15 amino acids. Germline CDR1 SQVTM, CDR2 ANQGSEA. V gave up 4 bases and J gave up 2 bases; unmatched junction bases: 11.

A remark on this clonotype: One end of the junction does not line up with germline, which may come from a read error. The J gene is TRBJ2-5, the V gene TRBV5-1; 7 bases match TRBD1. CDR3 size: 13 residues. CDR1 and CDR2 (germline): SGHRS, YFSETQ. CDR3 loop: CASQRTGQETRYF. CDR3 bases: TGCGCCAGCCAGAGGACAGGACAAGAGACCCGGTACTTC.

The sample holds many counts of this clonotype. J is TRBJ2-7 and V is TRBV20-1, with D tentatively TRBD2 (5 bases). CDR3 length: 13 amino acids. Germline assignment: CDR1 DFQATT and CDR2 SNEGSKA (reference sequence). V gave up 4 bases and J gave up 0 bases, with 10 bases separating them. In DNA, the CDR3 is TGCAGTGCTAAGTGGACTCGCTCCTACGAGCAGTACTTC. Amino acids: CSAKWTRSYEQYF.

This rearrangement joins TRBV7-9 to TRBJ1-6, with D unclear. Germline CDR1 reads SEHNR; CDR2 reads FQNEAQ (reference sequence). The CDR3 loop spans 14 amino acids. V lost 6 bases and J 1 base, leaving 7 bases between the germline ends. In DNA, the CDR3 is TGTGCCAGCAGACCCGAGTCCTATAATTCACCCCTCCACTTT. This codes for CASRPESYNSPLHF. Filled out from reference TRBV7-9 and TRBJ1-6, the complete variable domain reads DTGVSQNPRHKITKRGQNVTFRCDPISEHNRLYWYRQTLGQGPEFLTYFQNEAQLEKSRLLSDRFSAERPKGSFSTLEIQRTEQGDSAMYLCASRPESYNSPLHFGNGTRLTVT.

This clonotype was picked up many times. The V gene is TRBV11-2, the J gene TRBJ1-2, with 7 bases that match TRBD1. This CDR3 contains 15 residues. The V and J ends lost 0 bases and 8 bases, in that order; junction bases with no gene match: 9. Germline assignment: CDR1 SGHAT and CDR2 FQNNGV. CDR3 sequence reads: CASSLDWSGGGGYTF. DNA of the CDR3: TGTGCCAGCAGCTTAGATTGGTCAGGGGGTGGCGGCTACACCTTC.

There are a few counts of this clonotype. The chain couples TRBV5-1 to TRBJ2-3; 9 nucleotides align to TRBD2. V lost 4 bases, J lost 2 bases, and 5 bases stayed unmatched. CDR3 size: 15 residues. Germline loops: CDR1 SGHRS, CDR2 YFSETQ. The CDR3 DNA reads TGCGCCAGCAGCGCCGGGACTAGCCCCACAGATACGCAGTATTTT. This sequence encodes CASSAGTSPTDTQYF.